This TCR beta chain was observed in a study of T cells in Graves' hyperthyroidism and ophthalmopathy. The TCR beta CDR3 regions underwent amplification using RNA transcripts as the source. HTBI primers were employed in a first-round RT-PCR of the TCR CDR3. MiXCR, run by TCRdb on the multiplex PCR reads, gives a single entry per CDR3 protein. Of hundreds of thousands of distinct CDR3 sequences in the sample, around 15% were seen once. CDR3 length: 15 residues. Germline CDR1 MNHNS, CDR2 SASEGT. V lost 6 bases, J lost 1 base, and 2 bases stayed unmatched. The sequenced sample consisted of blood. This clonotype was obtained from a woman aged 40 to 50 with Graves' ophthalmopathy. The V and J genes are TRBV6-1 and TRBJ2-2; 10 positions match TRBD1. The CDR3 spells CASRGQGGNTGELFF. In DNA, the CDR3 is TGTGCCAGCAGAGGACAGGGGGGGAACACCGGGGAGCTGTTTTTT.